This TCR beta chain was sequenced in a study of T cells in Graves' hyperthyroidism and ophthalmopathy (dated by TCRdb to about 2019). Background for the entire study: Peripheral blood samples were taken at initial diagnosis, before any treatment was given. The paper describes TCR Vbeta CDR3 sequencing of more than 120 peripheral blood samples, made up of fewer than 50 ophthalmopathy patients, some 80 hyperthyroidism patients and some 17 progressor patients. Following sampling, methimazole starting at 30 mg daily was given to hyperthyroidism patients, and high-dose intravenous methylprednisolone was given to ophthalmopathy patients. The study also compared thyroid tissue and blood T-cell repertoires from roughly 6 Graves' hyperthyroidism patients. The 100 discovery patients were randomly split 7:3 into training and test sets. To identify TCR V-J signatures that set the groups apart, the researchers used a discovery cohort of more than 95 patients, made up of approximately 43 with Graves' ophthalmopathy and some 58 with stable Graves' hyperthyroidism. Prospective prediction of ophthalmopathy was tested in an independent validation cohort consisting of some 20 hyperthyroidism patients and some 16 patients who later progressed to ophthalmopathy. General conclusions and limits of the study: Most expanded thyroid clonotypes (frequency above 0.001) were also found in blood, which suggests that blood repertoires may mirror thyroid immune responses. No statistical method was used to fix the sample size in advance, and group allocation was not hidden from the investigators. In validation, progression to ophthalmopathy was predicted by the model with nearly 71% sensitivity and 72.22% specificity, a median of 6.5 months before onset. A model built on a 13 V-J signature distinguished ophthalmopathy from stable hyperthyroidism, reaching 85% to 90% sensitivity and about 81% specificity in cross-validation and 80%/75% in testing.

Ophthalmopathy patients had moderately to severely active disease, Clinical Activity Score of at least 3, NOSPECS grade of at least 4, and duration under 3 months. The study excluded patients with uncontrolled infections, other autoimmune diseases, pregnancy or lactation. Diagnoses were established on the basis of clinical symptoms, serum thyroxine and TRAb, thyroid ultrasound, and orbital computed tomography. PBMCs were isolated from about 9.1 ml of fresh peripheral blood by Ficoll-Paque density gradient centrifugation. Trizol reagent was used to extract total RNA, and RNA quality was then checked on an Agilent 2100 Bioanalyzer. V is reduced by 2 bases and J by 3 bases, leaving a spacing of 7 bases between them. The CDR3 sequence holds 13 residues, the cysteine and phenylalanine included. Just CDR3 DNA is preserved here, 39 bases in frame from base 1. Reading the germline V gene (reference sequence) gives CDR1 LGHDT and CDR2 YNNKEL.

TCR beta CDR3 regions were amplified from RNA transcripts. For the first round of RT-PCR on the TCR CDR3, the HTBI primer set was used together with the Qiagen OneStep RT-PCR kit. Libraries were constructed in a second round of multiplex PCR, after which size selection and purification were carried out. The libraries were sequenced on an Illumina HiSeq2000 using paired-end 100 bp reads. Per the original workflow: SOAPnuke was used to process the raw data, removing reads that contained adapters or uncalled bases, had a mean Phred below 15, or lacked an exact match to the constant primer or identifier. High-quality paired reads were merged with COPE v1.2.5, and unique nucleotide sequences were defined as clonotypes. MiTCR v1.1 was used to align the clonotypes against IMGT TRBV, TRBD and TRBJ reference segments. The analysis included only V-J combinations with a frequency above 0.0001, which together covered more than 99% of the repertoires. A TCS score was defined as the ratio between F50 (clonal expansion) and ExV (chaos), using BLOSUM62-based TCRdist between CDR3 peptides within each V-J. Welch's t-statistics and random forest reduced roughly 540 V-J features to 10 to 15, which were used in a naive Bayes classifier (R e1071). TCRdb redid the processing of the public reads, applying fastp at Q25 and MiXCR, and retained in-frame beta chains. Rows with a matching CDR3 protein are joined into one entry that keeps the most common DNA and genes. These V and J calls are TCRdb output, not the study's own analysis. The sample table contains a few hundred thousand distinct CDR3 sequences; only one count was recorded for under 20% of them. Around 40% of the sample is held by the ten biggest clonotypes.

This clonotype was observed many times. Its antigen specificity is not known. No much larger clone is present one base from it, and per-base qualities are unavailable. This sequence originates from a man between 18 and 35 years old with Graves' ophthalmopathy. Sequencing was carried out using blood. The chain couples TRBV3-1 to TRBJ1-2; perhaps TRBD1 is the D gene, with 5 bases matching. The CDR3 protein sequence reads: CASSQPGHYGYTF. The DNA sequence follows: TGTGCCAGCAGCCAACCAGGGCACTATGGCTACACCTTC.